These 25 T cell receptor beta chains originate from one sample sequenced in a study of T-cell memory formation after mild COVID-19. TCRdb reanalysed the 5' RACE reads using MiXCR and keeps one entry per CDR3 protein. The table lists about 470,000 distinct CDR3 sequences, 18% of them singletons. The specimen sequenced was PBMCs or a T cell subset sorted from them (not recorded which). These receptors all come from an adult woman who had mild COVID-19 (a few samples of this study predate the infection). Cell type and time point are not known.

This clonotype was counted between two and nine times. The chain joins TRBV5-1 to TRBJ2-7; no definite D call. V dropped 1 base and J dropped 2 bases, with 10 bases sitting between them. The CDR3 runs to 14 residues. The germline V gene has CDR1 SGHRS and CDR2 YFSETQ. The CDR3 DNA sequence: TGCGCCAGCAGCTTGTCGGAACCCCCCTACGAGCAGTACTTC. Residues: CASSLSEPPYEQYF.

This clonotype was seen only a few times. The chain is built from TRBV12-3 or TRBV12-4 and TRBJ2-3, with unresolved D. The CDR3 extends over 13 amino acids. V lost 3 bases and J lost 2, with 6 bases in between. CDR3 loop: CASSFKNTDTQYF. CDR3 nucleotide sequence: TGTGCCAGCAGTTTTAAAAACACAGATACGCAGTATTTT.

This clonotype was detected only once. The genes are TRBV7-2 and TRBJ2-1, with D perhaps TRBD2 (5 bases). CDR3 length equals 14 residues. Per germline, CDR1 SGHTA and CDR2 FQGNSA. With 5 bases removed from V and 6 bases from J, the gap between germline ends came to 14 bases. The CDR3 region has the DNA TGTGCCAGCAGCCCAAACGCGGGTCGCAATGAGCAGTTCTTC. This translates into CASSPNAGRNEQFF.

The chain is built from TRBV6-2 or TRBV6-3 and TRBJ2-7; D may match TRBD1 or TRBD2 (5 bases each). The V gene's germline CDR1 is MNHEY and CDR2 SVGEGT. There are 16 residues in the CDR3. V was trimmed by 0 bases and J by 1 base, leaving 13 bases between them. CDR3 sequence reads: CASSYSLGRVSYEQYF. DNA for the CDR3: TGTGCCAGCAGTTACTCTTTGGGACGAGTTTCCTACGAGCAGTACTTC.

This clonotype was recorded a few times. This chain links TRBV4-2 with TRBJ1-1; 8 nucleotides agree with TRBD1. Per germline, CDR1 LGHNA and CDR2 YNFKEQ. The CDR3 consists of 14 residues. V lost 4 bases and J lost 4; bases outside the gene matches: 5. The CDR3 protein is CASSPQGASTEAFF. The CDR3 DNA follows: TGTGCCAGCAGCCCCCAGGGGGCGAGCACTGAAGCTTTCTTT.

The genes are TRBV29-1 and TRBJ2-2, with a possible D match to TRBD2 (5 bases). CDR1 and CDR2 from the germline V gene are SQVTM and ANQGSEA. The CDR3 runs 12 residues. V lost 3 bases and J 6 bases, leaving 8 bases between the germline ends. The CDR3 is CSVDWGAGELFF. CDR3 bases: TGCAGCGTTGACTGGGGAGCCGGGGAGCTGTTTTTT.

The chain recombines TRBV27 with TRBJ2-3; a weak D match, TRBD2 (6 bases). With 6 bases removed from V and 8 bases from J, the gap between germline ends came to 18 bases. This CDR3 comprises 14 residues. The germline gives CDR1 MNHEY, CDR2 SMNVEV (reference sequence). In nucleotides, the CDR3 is TGTGCCAGCAGCCCCGGGGCGGGGCGGGGTACGCAGTATTTT. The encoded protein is CASSPGAGRGTQYF.

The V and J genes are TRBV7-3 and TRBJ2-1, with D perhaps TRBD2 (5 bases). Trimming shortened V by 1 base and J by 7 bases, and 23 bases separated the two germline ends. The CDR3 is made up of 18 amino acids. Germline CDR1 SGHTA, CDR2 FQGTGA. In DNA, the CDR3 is TGTGCCAGCAGCTTAAACGGGTGGGGAGAGCCTGGGCCAAATGAGCAGTTCTTC. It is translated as CASSLNGWGEPGPNEQFF.

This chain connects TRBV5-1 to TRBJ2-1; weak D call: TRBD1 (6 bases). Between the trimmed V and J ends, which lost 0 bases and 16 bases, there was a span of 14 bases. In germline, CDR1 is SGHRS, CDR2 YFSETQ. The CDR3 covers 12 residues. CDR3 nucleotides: TGCGCCAGCAGCTTGGAAGGGGGTAGTGAATTCTTC. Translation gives CASSLEGGSEFF.

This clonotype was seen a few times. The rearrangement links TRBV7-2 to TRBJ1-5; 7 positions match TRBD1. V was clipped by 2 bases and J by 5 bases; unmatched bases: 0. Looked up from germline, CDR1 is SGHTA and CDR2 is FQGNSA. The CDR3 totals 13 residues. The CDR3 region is CASSLRGHQPQHF. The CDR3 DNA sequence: TGTGCCAGCAGCTTAAGGGGGCATCAGCCCCAGCATTTT.

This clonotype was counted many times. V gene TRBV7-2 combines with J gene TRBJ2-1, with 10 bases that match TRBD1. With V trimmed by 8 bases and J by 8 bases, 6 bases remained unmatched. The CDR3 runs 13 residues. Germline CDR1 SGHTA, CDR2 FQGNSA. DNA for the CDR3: TGTGCCAGCGCCCGACAGGGGGCACATGAGCAGTTCTTC. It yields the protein CASARQGAHEQFF.

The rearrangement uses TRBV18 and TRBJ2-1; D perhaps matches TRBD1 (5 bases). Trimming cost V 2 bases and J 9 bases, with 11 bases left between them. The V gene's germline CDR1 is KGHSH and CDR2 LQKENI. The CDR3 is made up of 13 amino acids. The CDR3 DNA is TGTGCCAGCTCACCAATTCCAGGGCCTGAGCAGTTCTTC. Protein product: CASSPIPGPEQFF.

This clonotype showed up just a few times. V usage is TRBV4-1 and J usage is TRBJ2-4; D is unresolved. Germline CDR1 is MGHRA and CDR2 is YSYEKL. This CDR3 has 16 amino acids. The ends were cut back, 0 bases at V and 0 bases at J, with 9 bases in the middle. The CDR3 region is CASSQEGKEAKNIQYF. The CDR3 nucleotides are TGCGCCAGCAGCCAAGAGGGGAAGGAAGCCAAAAACATTCAGTACTTC.

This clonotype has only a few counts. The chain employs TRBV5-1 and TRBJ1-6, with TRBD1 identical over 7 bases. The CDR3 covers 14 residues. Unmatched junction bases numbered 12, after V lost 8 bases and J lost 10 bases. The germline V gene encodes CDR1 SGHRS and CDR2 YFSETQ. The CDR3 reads CARSTTGFGSPLHF. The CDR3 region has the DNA TGCGCCAGAAGCACGACAGGGTTCGGGTCACCCCTCCACTTT. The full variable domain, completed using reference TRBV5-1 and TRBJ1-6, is KAGVTQTPRYLIKTRGQQVTLSCSPISGHRSVSWYQQTPGQGLQFLFEYFSETQRNKGNFPGRFSGRQFSNSRSEMNVSTLELGDSALYLCARSTTGFGSPLHFGNGTRLTVT.

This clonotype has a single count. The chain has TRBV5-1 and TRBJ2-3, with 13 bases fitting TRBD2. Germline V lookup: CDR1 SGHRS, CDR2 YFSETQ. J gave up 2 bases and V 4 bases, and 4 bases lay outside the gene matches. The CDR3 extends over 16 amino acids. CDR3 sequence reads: CASSLLAGGDTDTQYF. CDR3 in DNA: TGCGCCAGCAGCCTACTAGCGGGAGGGGACACAGATACGCAGTATTTT.

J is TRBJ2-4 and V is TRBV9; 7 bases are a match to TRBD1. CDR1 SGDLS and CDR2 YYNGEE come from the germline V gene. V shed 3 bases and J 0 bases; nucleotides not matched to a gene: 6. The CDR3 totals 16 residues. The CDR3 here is CASSAGGQIAKNIQYF. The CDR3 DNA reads TGTGCCAGCAGCGCTGGGGGACAGATAGCCAAAAACATTCAGTACTTC.

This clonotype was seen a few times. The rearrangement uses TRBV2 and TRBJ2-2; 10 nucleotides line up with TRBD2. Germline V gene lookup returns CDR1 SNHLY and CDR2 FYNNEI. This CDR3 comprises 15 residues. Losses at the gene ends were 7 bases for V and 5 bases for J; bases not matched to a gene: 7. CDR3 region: CASNRAGGGTGELFF. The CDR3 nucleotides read TGTGCCAGCAATCGAGCGGGAGGGGGGACCGGGGAGCTGTTTTTT.

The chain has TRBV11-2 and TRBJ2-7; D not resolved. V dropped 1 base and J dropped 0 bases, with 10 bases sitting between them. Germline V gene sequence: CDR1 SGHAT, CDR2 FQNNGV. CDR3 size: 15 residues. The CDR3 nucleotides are TGTGCCAGCAGCTTAGCCGCCCCGAGCTCCTACGAGCAGTACTTC. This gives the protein CASSLAAPSSYEQYF.

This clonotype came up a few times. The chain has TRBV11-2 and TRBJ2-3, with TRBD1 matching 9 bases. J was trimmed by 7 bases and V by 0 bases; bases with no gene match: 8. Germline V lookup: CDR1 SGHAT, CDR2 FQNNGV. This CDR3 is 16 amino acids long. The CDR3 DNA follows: TGTGCCAGCAGCTTAGAAGGGGGACAGGGAAGGAATACGCAGTATTTT. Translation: CASSLEGGQGRNTQYF.

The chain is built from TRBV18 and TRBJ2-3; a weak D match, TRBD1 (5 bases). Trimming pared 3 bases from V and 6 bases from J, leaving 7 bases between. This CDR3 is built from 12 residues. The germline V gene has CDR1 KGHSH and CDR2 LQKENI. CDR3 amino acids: CASSPRQDTQYF. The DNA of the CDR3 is TGTGCCAGCTCACCCCGACAGGATACGCAGTATTTT.

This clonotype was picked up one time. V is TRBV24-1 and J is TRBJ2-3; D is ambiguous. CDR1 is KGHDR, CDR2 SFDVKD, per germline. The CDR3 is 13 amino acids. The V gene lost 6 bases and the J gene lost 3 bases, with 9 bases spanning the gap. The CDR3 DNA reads TGTGCCACCAGTAATCGGGCGACAGATACGCAGTATTTT. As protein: CATSNRATDTQYF.

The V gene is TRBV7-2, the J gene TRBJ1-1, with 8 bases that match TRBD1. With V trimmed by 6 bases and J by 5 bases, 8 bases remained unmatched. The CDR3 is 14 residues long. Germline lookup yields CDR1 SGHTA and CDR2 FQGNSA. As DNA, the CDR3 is TGTGCCAGCAGGCTAAGACAGGGGTGGACTGAAGCTTTCTTT. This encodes CASRLRQGWTEAFF.

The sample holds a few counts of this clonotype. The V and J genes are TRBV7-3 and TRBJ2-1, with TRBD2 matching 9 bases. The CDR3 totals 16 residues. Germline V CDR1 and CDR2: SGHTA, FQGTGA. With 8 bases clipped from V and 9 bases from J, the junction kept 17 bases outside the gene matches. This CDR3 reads CASGRSGRLATSEQFF. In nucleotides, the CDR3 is TGTGCCAGCGGGAGAAGCGGGAGGCTGGCCACGAGTGAGCAGTTCTTC.

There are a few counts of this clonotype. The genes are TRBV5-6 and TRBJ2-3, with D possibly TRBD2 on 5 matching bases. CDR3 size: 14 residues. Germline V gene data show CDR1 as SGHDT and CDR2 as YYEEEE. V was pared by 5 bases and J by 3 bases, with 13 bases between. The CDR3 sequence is CASSLSARTDTQYF. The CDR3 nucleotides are TGTGCCAGCAGTCTTAGCGCGCGAACAGATACGCAGTATTTT. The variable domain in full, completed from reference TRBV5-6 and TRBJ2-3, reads DAGVTQSPTHLIKTRGQQVTLRCSPKSGHDTVSWYQQALGQGPQFIFQYYEEEERQRGNFPDRFSGHQFPNYSSELNVNALLLGDSALYLCASSLSARTDTQYFGPGTRLTVL.

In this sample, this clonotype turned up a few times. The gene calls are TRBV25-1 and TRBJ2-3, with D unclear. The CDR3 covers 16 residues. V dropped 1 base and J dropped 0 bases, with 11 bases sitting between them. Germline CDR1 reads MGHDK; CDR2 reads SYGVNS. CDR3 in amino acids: CASSEFGRISTDTQYF. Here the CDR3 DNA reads TGTGCCAGCAGTGAATTCGGTCGCATTAGCACAGATACGCAGTATTTT.